One sample yielded the 15 T cell receptor beta chains listed below, sequenced in a study of neoadjuvant anti-PD-1 for oral cavity cancer. Generated by immunoSEQ multiplex PCR, the TCRdb table keeps only in-frame clones and is missing some. The table lists roughly 16,000 clones, approximately 40% of them singletons. The time point is: after neoadjuvant nivolumab, at surgical resection. Sequenced here: tumor tissue, sampled after nivolumab (anti-PD-1) treatment. These receptor sequences come from a person between 40 and 79 years old with oral cavity squamous cell carcinoma.

Only a few counts were recorded for this clone. CDR3 residues: CASSVEQYKGGSPLHF. In nucleotides, the CDR3 is TGTGCCAGCAGTGTCGAACAATATAAAGGGGGTTCACCCCTCCACTTT. V usage is TRBV28 and J usage is TRBJ1-6, with a possible D match to TRBD1 (6 bases). Trimming took 5 bases from V and 9 from J, leaving 20 bases between them. This CDR3 spans 16 amino acids. Germline V gene lookup returns CDR1 MDHEN and CDR2 SYDVKM. The entire variable domain, with the rest obtained from reference TRBV28 and TRBJ1-6, is as follows: DVKVTQSSRYLVKRTGEKVFLECVQDMDHENMFWYRQDPGLGLRLIYFSYDVKMKEKGDIPEGYSVSREKKERFSLILESASTNQTSMYLCASSVEQYKGGSPLHFGNGTRLTVT.

There are a few counts of this clone. The V and J genes are TRBV15 and TRBJ2-7; D is uncertain. Trimming took off 0 bases at V and 7 bases at J, with 13 bases between the two ends. The CDR3 has 14 amino acids. Germline CDR1 and CDR2: LNHNV and YYDKDF (reference sequence). CDR3: CATSRDLGRREQYF. CDR3 sequence (DNA): TGTGCCACCAGCAGAGATCTGGGTCGTAGGGAGCAGTACTTC.

This clone was recorded a few times. The genes are TRBV7-8 and TRBJ2-5, with D possibly being TRBD2 (5 bases). Per the germline V gene, CDR1 is SGHVS and CDR2 is FQNEAQ. The CDR3 extends over 13 amino acids. Trimming pared 2 bases from V and 3 bases from J, leaving 7 bases between. The CDR3 DNA sequence: TGTGCCAGCAGCTTACTAGCCGAAGAGACCCAGTACTTC. Amino acid sequence: CASSLLAEETQYF.

The chain carries TRBV13 and TRBJ2-5, with 8 bases fitting TRBD2. Germline V gives CDR1 PRHDT, CDR2 FYEKMQ (reference sequence). Trimming took 1 base from V and 5 from J; bases not matched to a gene: 3. The CDR3 is made up of 14 amino acids. The CDR3 reads CASSLAGGLETQYF. The CDR3 DNA reads as TGTGCCAGCAGCTTAGCGGGGGGGCTGGAGACCCAGTACTTC.

As for this clone: Other nucleotide sequences from this sample produce the same CDR3. The chain recombines TRBV30 with TRBJ2-7; perhaps TRBD2 as D (5 bases). The CDR3 is 11 amino acids. The V gene lost 4 bases and the J gene lost 2 bases, with 6 bases spanning the gap. Germline V lookup: CDR1 GTSNPN, CDR2 SVGIG (reference sequence). Here the CDR3 DNA reads TGTGCCTGGACGAGGGCCTACGAGCAGTACTTC. This codes for CAWTRAYEQYF.

This chain connects TRBV6-5 to TRBJ1-5; 7 bases are shared with TRBD1. CDR1 and CDR2 from the germline V gene are MNHEY and SVGAGI. J gave up 6 bases and V 6 bases, and 11 bases lay outside the gene matches. There are 15 residues in the CDR3. The CDR3 nucleotides read TGTGCCAGCAGCAAACGACGGACAGGAGGTCAGCCCCAGCATTTT. Encoded protein: CASSKRRTGGQPQHF.

This clone was seen a handful of times. The V gene is TRBV6-6, the J gene TRBJ1-2; possibly TRBD1 for D (6 bases). V was shortened by 5 bases and J by 8 bases, with 15 bases between the two germline ends. This CDR3 comprises 13 residues. Germline CDR1 MNHNY, CDR2 SVGAGI (reference sequence). The CDR3 here is CASSDLTGGGYTF. The CDR3 nucleotides are TGTGCCAGCAGTGACTTGACAGGTGGAGGCTACACCTTC.

In nucleotides, the CDR3 is TGTGCCTGGAAAACGACAGGGAGGAACTACGAGCAGTACTTC. Encoded protein: CAWKTTGRNYEQYF. This chain links TRBV30 with TRBJ2-7; possibly TRBD1 for D (7 bases). The CDR3 length is 14 residues. Germline CDR1 reads GTSNPN; CDR2 reads SVGIG (reference sequence). Between the trimmed V and J ends, which lost 4 bases and 3 bases, there was a span of 16 bases.

This clone is medium-sized in the sample. The gene calls are TRBV18 and TRBJ1-2; 7 bases line up with TRBD1. Germline V gene lookup returns CDR1 KGHSH and CDR2 LQKENI. V gave up 4 bases and J gave up 2 bases; unmatched junction bases: 7. The CDR3 spans 15 residues. The DNA for the CDR3 is TGTGCCAGCTCACTGGCGACGGACAGGAACTATGGCTACACCTTC. Protein: CASSLATDRNYGYTF.

The V call is TRBV6-1, the J call TRBJ1-5; 8 bases fit TRBD1. Germline CDR1 reads MNHNS; CDR2 reads SASEGT. The CDR3 covers 13 residues. Trimming cost V 5 bases and J 7 bases; bases outside gene matches: 4. In DNA, the CDR3 is TGTGCCAGCAGTCCGACAGGGGACCAGCCCCAGCATTTT. It is translated as CASSPTGDQPQHF.

V gene TRBV30 combines with J gene TRBJ2-5, with 10 nucleotides matching TRBD1. After removal of 0 bases from V and 2 bases from J, the junction contained 6 bases not matched to a gene. Germline CDR1 is GTSNPN and CDR2 is SVGIG (reference sequence). The CDR3 contains 16 residues. The DNA of the CDR3 is TGTGCCTGGAGTGTACCTGGGACAGGGGCGCAAGAGACCCAGTACTTC. This codes for CAWSVPGTGAQETQYF.

This clone was detected a few times. The rearrangement uses TRBV21-1 and TRBJ1-1. TRBV21-1 is listed as a pseudogene. This CDR3 contains 15 residues. The CDR3 sequence: CASSKLREGPAEAFF. CDR3 DNA: TGTGCCAGCAGCAAACTTCGGGAGGGCCCGGCTGAAGCTTTCTTT.

V usage is TRBV5-1 and J usage is TRBJ2-2, with D hard to call. V gave up 2 bases and J gave up 6 bases, with 11 bases separating them. CDR3 size: 14 residues. Germline CDR1 reads SGHRS; CDR2 reads YFSETQ. Here the CDR3 DNA reads TGCGCCAGCAGCTTCTCTGGTGGGGCCGGGGAGCTGTTTTTT. Translation gives CASSFSGGAGELFF.

This clone is deemed medium-sized (0.01 to 0.1%). This chain joins TRBV6-1 and TRBJ1-5; D is unclear. CDR3 length equals 12 residues. From germline, CDR1 is MNHNS and CDR2 SASEGT. Deletions cut 5 bases from V and 5 bases from J, with 7 bases between. In nucleotides, the CDR3 is TGTGCCAGCAGTCGCGGAGATCAGCCCCAGCATTTT. This codes for CASSRGDQPQHF.

By sample fraction, this clone is medium-sized. The J gene is TRBJ1-2, the V gene TRBV6-1, with D maybe TRBD1 (5 bases). With 2 bases removed from V and 8 bases from J, the gap between germline ends came to 6 bases. Germline values: CDR1 MNHNS, CDR2 SASEGT. The CDR3 is 11 amino acids. CDR3 DNA: TGTGCCAGCAGTGAACGACAGGGCTACACCTTC. Amino acids: CASSERQGYTF.